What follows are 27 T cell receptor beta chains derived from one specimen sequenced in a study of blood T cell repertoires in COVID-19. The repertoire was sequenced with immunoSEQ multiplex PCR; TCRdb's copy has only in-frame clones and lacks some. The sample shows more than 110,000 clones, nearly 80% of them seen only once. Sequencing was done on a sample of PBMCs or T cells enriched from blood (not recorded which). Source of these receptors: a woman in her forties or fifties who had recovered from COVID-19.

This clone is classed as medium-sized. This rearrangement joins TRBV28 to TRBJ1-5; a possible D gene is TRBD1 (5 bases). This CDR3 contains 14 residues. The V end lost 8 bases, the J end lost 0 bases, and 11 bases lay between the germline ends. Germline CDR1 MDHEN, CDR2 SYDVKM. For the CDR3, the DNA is TGTGCCAGCGTTGGGGGGAATAGCAATCAGCCCCAGCATTTT. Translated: CASVGGNSNQPQHF.

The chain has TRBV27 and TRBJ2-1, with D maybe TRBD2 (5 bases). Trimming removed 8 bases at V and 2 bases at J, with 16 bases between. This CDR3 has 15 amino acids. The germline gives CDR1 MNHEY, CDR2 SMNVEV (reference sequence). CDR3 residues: CASGSSDWTYNEQFF. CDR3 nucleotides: TGTGCCAGCGGAAGTAGCGATTGGACCTACAATGAGCAGTTCTTC.

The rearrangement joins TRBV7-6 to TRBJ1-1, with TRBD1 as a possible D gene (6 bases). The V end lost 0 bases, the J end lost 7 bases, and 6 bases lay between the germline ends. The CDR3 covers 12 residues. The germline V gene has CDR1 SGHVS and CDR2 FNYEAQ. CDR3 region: CASSLATGEAFF. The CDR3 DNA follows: TGTGCCAGCAGCTTAGCGACAGGTGAAGCTTTCTTT. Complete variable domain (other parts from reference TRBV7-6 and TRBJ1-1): GAGVSQSPRYKVTKRGQDVALRCDPISGHVSLYWYRQALGQGPEFLTYFNYEAQQDKSGLPNDRFSAERPEGSISTLTIQRTEQRDSAMYRCASSLATGEAFFGQGTRLTVV.

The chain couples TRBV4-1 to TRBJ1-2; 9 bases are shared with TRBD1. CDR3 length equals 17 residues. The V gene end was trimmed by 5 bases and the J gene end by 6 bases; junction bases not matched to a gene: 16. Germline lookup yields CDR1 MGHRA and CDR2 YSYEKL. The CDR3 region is CASSYEGRNRGPHGYTF. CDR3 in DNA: TGCGCCAGCAGCTACGAAGGTCGGAACAGGGGGCCTCATGGCTACACCTTC.

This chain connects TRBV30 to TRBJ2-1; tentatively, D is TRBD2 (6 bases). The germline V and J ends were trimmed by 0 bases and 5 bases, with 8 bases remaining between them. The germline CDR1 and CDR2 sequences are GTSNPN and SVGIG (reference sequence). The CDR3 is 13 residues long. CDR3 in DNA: TGTGCCTGGAGTGTTAGGAGGGACAATGAGCAGTTCTTC. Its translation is CAWSVRRDNEQFF.

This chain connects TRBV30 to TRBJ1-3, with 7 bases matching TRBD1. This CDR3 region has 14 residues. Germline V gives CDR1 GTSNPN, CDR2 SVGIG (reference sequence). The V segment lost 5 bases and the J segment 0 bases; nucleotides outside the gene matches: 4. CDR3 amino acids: CAWGRDSSGNTIYF. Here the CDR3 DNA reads TGTGCCTGGGGACGGGACAGCTCTGGAAACACCATATATTTT.

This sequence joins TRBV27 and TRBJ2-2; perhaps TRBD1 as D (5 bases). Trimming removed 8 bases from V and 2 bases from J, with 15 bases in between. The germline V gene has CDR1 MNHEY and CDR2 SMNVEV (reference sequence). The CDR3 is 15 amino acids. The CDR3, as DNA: TGTGCCAGCTTGCCCCAAGGGGCTAACACCGGGGAGCTGTTTTTT. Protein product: CASLPQGANTGELFF.

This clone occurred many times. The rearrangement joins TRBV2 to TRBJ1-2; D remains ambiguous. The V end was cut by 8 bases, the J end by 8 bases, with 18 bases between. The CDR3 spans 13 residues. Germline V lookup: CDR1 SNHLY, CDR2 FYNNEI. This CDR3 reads CASDLRTARGYTF. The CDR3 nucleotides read TGTGCCAGCGACCTCCGGACTGCGCGCGGCTACACCTTC. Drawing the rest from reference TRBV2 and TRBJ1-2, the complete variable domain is EPEVTQTPSHQVTQMGQEVILRCVPISNHLYFYWYRQILGQKVEFLVSFYNNEISEKSEIFDDQFSVERPDGSNFTLKIRSTKLEDSAMYFCASDLRTARGYTFGSGTRLTVV.

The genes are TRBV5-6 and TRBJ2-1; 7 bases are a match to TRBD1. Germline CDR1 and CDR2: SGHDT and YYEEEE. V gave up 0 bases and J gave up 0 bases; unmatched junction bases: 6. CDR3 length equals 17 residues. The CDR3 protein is CASSLGLTGYSYNEQFF. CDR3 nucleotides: TGTGCCAGCAGCTTGGGCCTGACAGGGTACTCCTACAATGAGCAGTTCTTC.

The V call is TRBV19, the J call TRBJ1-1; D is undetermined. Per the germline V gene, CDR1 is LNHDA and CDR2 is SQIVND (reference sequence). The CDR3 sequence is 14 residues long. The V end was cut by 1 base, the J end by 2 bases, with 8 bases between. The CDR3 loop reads CASSIVYSNTEAFF. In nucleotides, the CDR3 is TGTGCCAGTAGTATAGTGTACAGTAACACTGAAGCTTTCTTT.

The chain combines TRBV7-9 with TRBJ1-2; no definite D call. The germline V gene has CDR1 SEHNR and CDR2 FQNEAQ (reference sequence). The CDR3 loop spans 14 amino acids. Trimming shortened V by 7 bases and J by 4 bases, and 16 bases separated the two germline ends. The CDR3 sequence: CASTSAAVPYGYTF. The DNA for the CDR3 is TGTGCCAGCACCTCAGCGGCAGTTCCCTATGGCTACACCTTC. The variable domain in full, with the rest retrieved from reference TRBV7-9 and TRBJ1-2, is DTGVSQNPRHKITKRGQNVTFRCDPISEHNRLYWYRQTLGQGPEFLTYFQNEAQLEKSRLLSDRFSAERPKGSFSTLEIQRTEQGDSAMYLCASTSAAVPYGYTFGSGTRLTVV.

CDR3 sequence reads: CASSLGDRHSYNEQFF. CDR3 DNA: TGTGCCAGCAGCTTGGGGGACAGACACTCCTACAATGAGCAGTTCTTC. The rearrangement joins TRBV5-5 to TRBJ2-1; 7 bases align to TRBD1. Germline CDR1 reads SGHKS; CDR2 reads YYEKEE (reference sequence). The CDR3 length is 16 residues. After removal of 0 bases from V and 0 bases from J, the junction contained 3 bases not matched to a gene.

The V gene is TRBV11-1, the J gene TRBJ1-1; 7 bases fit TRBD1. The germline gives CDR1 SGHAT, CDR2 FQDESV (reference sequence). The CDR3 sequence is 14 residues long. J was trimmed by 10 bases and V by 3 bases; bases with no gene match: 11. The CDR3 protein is CASSFRPRTGAAFF. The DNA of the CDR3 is TGTGCCAGCAGCTTTAGGCCCCGGACAGGCGCAGCTTTCTTT.

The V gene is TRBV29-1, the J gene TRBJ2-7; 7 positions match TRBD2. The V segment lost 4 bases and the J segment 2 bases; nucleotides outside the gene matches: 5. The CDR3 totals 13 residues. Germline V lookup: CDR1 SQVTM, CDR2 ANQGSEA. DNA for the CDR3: TGCAGCGTTGCTTTCCGGGGGGCCTACGAGCAGTACTTC. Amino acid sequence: CSVAFRGAYEQYF.

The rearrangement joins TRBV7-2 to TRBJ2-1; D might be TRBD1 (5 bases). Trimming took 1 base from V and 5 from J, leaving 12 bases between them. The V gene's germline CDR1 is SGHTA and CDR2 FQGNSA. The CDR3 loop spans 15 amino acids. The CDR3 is CASSLDRSGHNEQFF. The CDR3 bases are TGTGCCAGCAGCTTAGACAGGTCTGGGCACAATGAGCAGTTCTTC.

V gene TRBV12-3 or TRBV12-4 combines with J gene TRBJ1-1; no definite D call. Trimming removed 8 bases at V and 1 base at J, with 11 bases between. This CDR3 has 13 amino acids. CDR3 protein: CASLLIGNTEAFF. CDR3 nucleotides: TGTGCCAGCTTGCTGATCGGGAACACTGAAGCTTTCTTT.

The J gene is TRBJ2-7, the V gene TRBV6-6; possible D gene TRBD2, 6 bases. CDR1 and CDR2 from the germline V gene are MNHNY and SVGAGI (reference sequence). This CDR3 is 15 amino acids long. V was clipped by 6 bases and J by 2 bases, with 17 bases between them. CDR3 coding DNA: TGTGCCAGCAGCACCGGCCCGGGACTCCCCTACGAGCAGTACTTC. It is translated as CASSTGPGLPYEQYF.

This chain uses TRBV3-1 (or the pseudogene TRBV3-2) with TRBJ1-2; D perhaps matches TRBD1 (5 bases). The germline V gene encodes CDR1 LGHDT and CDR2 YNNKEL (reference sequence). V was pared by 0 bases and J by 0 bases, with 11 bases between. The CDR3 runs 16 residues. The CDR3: CASSQDMAGANYGYTF. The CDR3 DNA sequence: TGTGCCAGCAGCCAAGATATGGCGGGGGCTAACTATGGCTACACCTTC.

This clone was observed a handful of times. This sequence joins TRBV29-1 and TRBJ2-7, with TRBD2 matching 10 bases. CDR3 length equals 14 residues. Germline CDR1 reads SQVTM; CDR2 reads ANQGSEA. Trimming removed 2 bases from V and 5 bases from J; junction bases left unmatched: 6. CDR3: CSVEKASGSNEQYF. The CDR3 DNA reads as TGCAGCGTTGAAAAGGCTAGCGGGAGCAACGAGCAGTACTTC.

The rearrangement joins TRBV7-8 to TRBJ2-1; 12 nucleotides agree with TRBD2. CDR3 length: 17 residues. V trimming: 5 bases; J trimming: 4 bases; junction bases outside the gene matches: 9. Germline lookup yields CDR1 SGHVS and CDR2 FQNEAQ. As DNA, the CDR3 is TGTGCCAGCAGCACGAGACTAGCGGGAGTATCATACAATGAGCAGTTCTTC. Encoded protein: CASSTRLAGVSYNEQFF.

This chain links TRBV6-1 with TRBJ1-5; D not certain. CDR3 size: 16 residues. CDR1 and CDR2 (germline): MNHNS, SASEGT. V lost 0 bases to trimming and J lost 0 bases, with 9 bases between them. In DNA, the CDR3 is TGTGCCAGCAGTGAAGCGGTAAGCTATAGCAATCAGCCCCAGCATTTT. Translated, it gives CASSEAVSYSNQPQHF.

The CDR3 DNA reads as TGTGCCAGCGCTTGGTTCCACCTGGGACAGGGAGACTATGGCTACACCTTC. Protein sequence: CASAWFHLGQGDYGYTF. The J gene is TRBJ1-2, the V gene TRBV27; 9 bases are shared with TRBD1. V gave up 8 bases and J gave up 3 bases; unmatched junction bases: 16. The V gene's germline CDR1 is MNHEY and CDR2 SMNVEV (reference sequence). The CDR3 has 17 amino acids.

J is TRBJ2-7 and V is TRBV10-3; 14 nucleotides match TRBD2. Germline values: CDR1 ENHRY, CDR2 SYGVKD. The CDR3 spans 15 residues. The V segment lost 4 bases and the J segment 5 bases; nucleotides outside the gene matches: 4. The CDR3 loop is CAISGGLAGVDEQYF. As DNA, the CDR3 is TGTGCCATCAGTGGGGGACTAGCGGGAGTCGACGAGCAGTACTTC.

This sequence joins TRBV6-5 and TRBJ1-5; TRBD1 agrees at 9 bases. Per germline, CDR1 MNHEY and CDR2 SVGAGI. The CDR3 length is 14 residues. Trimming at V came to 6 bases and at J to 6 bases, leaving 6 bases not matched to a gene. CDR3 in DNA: TGTGCCAGCAGGCCACAGGGGGCTAGTCAGCCCCAGCATTTT. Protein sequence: CASRPQGASQPQHF.

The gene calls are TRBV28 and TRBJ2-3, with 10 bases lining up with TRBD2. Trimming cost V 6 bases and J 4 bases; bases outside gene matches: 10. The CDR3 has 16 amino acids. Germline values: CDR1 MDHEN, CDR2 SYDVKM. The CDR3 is CASRAISGRPPDTQYF. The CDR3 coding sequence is TGTGCCAGCAGAGCCATTAGCGGGAGGCCCCCAGATACGCAGTATTTT. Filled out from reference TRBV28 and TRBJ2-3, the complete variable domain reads DVKVTQSSRYLVKRTGEKVFLECVQDMDHENMFWYRQDPGLGLRLIYFSYDVKMKEKGDIPEGYSVSREKKERFSLILESASTNQTSMYLCASRAISGRPPDTQYFGPGTRLTVL.

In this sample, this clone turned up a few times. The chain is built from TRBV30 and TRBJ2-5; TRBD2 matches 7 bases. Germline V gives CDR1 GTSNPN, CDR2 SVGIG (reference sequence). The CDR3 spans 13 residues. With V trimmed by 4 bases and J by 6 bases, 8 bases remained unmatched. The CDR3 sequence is CAWKEAGAKTQYF. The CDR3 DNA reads TGTGCCTGGAAGGAGGCGGGAGCAAAGACCCAGTACTTC.

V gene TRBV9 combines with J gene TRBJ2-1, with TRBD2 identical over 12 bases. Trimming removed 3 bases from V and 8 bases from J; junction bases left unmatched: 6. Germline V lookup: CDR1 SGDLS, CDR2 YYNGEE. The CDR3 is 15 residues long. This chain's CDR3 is CASSGGLAGRYEQFF. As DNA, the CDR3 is TGTGCCAGCAGCGGAGGACTAGCGGGAAGGTATGAGCAGTTCTTC. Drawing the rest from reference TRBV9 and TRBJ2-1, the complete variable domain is DSGVTQTPKHLITATGQRVTLRCSPRSGDLSVYWYQQSLDQGLQFLIQYYNGEERAKGNILERFSAQQFPDLHSELNLSSLELGDSALYFCASSGGLAGRYEQFFGPGTRLTVL.